Following are 30 T cell receptor beta chains from one sample sequenced in a study of monozygotic twins with inflammatory bowel disease. TCRdb re-called the 5' RACE reads, yielding one record per CDR3 amino acid sequence without DNA. Seen in this sample are some 210,000 distinct CDR3 sequences; the ten most common clones hold around 1.5%. Sequenced sample: blood. These receptors were taken from a human donor with ulcerative colitis or Crohn's disease, or a healthy co-twin of an affected twin (not recorded which).

The rearrangement uses TRBV19 and TRBJ2-7; TCRdb calls TRBD1, which cannot be checked without DNA. From germline, CDR1 is LNHDA and CDR2 SQIVND (reference sequence). CDR3 length: 16 amino acids. The CDR3 region is CASDDSTGERSYEQYF.

J is TRBJ1-2 and V is TRBV25-1; checking the TCRdb D call of TRBD1 is not possible without DNA. Germline CDR1 MGHDK, CDR2 SYGVNS. The CDR3 covers 14 residues. The CDR3 sequence is CASSDHRAGYGYTF.

V gene TRBV21-1 combines with J gene TRBJ1-1; the D gene TCRdb calls, TRBD1, cannot be checked with no DNA. TRBV21-1 is recorded as a pseudogene. There are 16 residues in the CDR3. CDR3: CASSPQPRVQATEAFF.

The chain links TRBV10-3 to TRBJ2-1; as DNA is missing, the TRBD1 call by TCRdb cannot be tested. This CDR3 contains 16 residues. The germline CDR1 and CDR2 sequences are ENHRY and SYGVKD. The CDR3 reads CAITGAGTGGLNEQFF.

J is TRBJ1-2 and V is TRBV7-2; the D call of TRBD1 rests on TCRdb alone, since no DNA is present to check it. CDR3 size: 15 residues. Germline loops: CDR1 SGHTA, CDR2 FQGNSA. CDR3 residues: CASSPSVGQSYGYTF.

The V gene is TRBV7-6, the J gene TRBJ2-2; TCRdb's D call of TRBD1 is untestable without DNA. Per the germline V gene, CDR1 is SGHVS and CDR2 is FNYEAQ. There are 17 residues in the CDR3. CDR3 loop: CASSFPTGGRHTGELFF.

The V gene is TRBV2, the J gene TRBJ2-7. Per the germline V gene, CDR1 is SNHLY and CDR2 is FYNNEI. The CDR3 is 13 amino acids. CDR3: CASSVRQSYEQYF.

The rearrangement joins TRBV6-6 to TRBJ2-1; TCRdb's D call, TRBD1, is unchecked because there is no DNA. The CDR3 consists of 13 residues. CDR1 and CDR2 from the germline V gene are MNHNY and SVGAGI (reference sequence). The CDR3 protein is CASRRDGDNEQFF.

The rearrangement uses TRBV7-2 and TRBJ1-5; the D gene TCRdb calls, TRBD1, cannot be checked with no DNA. The length of the CDR3 is 14 residues. The germline V gene encodes CDR1 SGHTA and CDR2 FQGNSA. The CDR3 sequence: CASSLFGQEEPQHF.

CDR3 sequence reads: CASSLLGQGTTLHF. The chain employs TRBV7-3 and TRBJ1-6; with no DNA, the TCRdb D assignment of TRBD1 cannot be verified. The CDR3 sequence is 14 residues long. In germline, CDR1 is SGHTA, CDR2 FQGTGA.

The rearrangement links TRBV18 to TRBJ2-3; TCRdb outputs TRBD1, but without DNA this stays unchecked. Per germline, CDR1 KGHSH and CDR2 LQKENI. The CDR3 length is 13 residues. The chain's CDR3 is CAGLRGGADTQYF.

The genes are TRBV4-1 and TRBJ1-6. From germline, CDR1 is MGHRA and CDR2 YSYEKL. The CDR3 sequence is 14 residues long. The CDR3 reads CASSQADPNSPLHF.

J is TRBJ1-5 and V is TRBV19; the TCRdb call, TRBD1, lacks DNA for checking. Germline CDR1 and CDR2: LNHDA and SQIVND (reference sequence). The CDR3 runs 14 residues. The CDR3 reads CASSPPGRYQPQHF. The whole variable domain, filled in from reference TRBV19 and TRBJ1-5, reads DGGITQSPKYLFRKEGQNVTLSCEQNLNHDAMYWYRQDPGQGLRLIYYSQIVNDFQKGDIAEGYSVSREKKESFPLTVTSAQKNPTAFYLCASSPPGRYQPQHFGDGTRLSIL.

The chain joins TRBV5-1 to TRBJ1-3; the TRBD1 assignment by TCRdb is unverifiable without DNA. Looked up from germline, CDR1 is SGHRS and CDR2 is YFSETQ. This CDR3 comprises 15 residues. The CDR3 loop is CASSLEGDRGNTIYF.

The chain is built from TRBV6-1 and TRBJ2-1; TCRdb lists TRBD1, though no DNA is available to test this call. Germline CDR1 and CDR2: MNHNS and SASEGT. The CDR3 spans 17 residues. The CDR3: CASSSPRQGSSYNEQFF.

The chain combines TRBV7-2 with TRBJ1-2; TCRdb's assignment of TRBD1 cannot be checked, as there is no DNA. CDR1 is SGHTA and CDR2 is FQGNSA in the germline V gene. The CDR3 spans 14 residues. The CDR3 sequence: CASSVETGPLEYTF.

The J gene is TRBJ2-2, the V gene TRBV5-1; TCRdb's D call of TRBD1 is untestable without DNA. CDR1 is SGHRS, CDR2 YFSETQ, per germline. The CDR3 extends over 15 amino acids. CDR3 amino acids: CASSPGQGGAGELFF.

The chain is built from TRBV7-6 and TRBJ2-7. The CDR3 contains 14 residues. CDR1 is SGHVS, CDR2 FNYEAQ, per germline. This CDR3 reads CASSLGGTAYEQYF.

This chain joins TRBV20-1 and TRBJ2-7; the TCRdb D gene call, TRBD2, has no DNA to confirm it. This CDR3 contains 16 residues. Germline CDR1 DFQATT, CDR2 SNEGSKA (reference sequence). CDR3 protein: CSARGPRLRSSYEQYF.

The chain has TRBV6-1 and TRBJ2-7; TCRdb's D call of TRBD1 is untestable without DNA. The germline gives CDR1 MNHNS, CDR2 SASEGT. CDR3 length: 14 amino acids. This CDR3 reads CASSDRDRGDEQYF.

The rearrangement uses TRBV6-5 and TRBJ1-1; TCRdb's D call of TRBD1 is untestable without DNA. Germline V gives CDR1 MNHEY, CDR2 SVGAGI. The CDR3 has 14 amino acids. The CDR3 loop reads CASSYNGQNTEAFF.

The J gene is TRBJ1-3, the V gene TRBV20-1; absent DNA, TCRdb's TRBD1 call cannot be checked. The CDR3 spans 13 residues. Per the germline V gene, CDR1 is DFQATT and CDR2 is SNEGSKA (reference sequence). The CDR3 sequence is CSVRGSGGNTIYF.

The chain joins TRBV7-2 to TRBJ2-7. CDR3 length: 14 residues. Germline V lookup: CDR1 SGHTA, CDR2 FQGNSA. The CDR3 loop reads CASSLGRHQYEQYF.

The chain links TRBV7-2 to TRBJ2-1; TCRdb proposes TRBD2, but this gene call is untestable without DNA. This CDR3 comprises 17 residues. The germline V gene has CDR1 SGHTA and CDR2 FQGNSA. CDR3: CASSSWGGRARDNEQFF.

The CDR3 loop reads CASSPDGYGGTEAFF. This chain links TRBV18 with TRBJ1-1. This CDR3 is 15 amino acids long. Looked up from germline, CDR1 is KGHSH and CDR2 is LQKENI.

This chain connects TRBV20-1 to TRBJ1-6. The germline V gene encodes CDR1 DFQATT and CDR2 SNEGSKA (reference sequence). There are 13 residues in the CDR3. CDR3 residues: CSASSSYNSPLHF.

The chain couples TRBV7-9 to TRBJ2-2; TCRdb outputs TRBD2, but without DNA this stays unchecked. The length of the CDR3 is 16 residues. CDR1 is SEHNR and CDR2 is FQNEAQ in the germline V gene (reference sequence). Here the CDR3 reads CASSHAARADTGELFF.

V usage is TRBV7-2 and J usage is TRBJ2-2; as DNA is missing, the TRBD2 call by TCRdb cannot be tested. Germline lookup yields CDR1 SGHTA and CDR2 FQGNSA. This CDR3 spans 16 amino acids. The CDR3 is CASPFNRALNTGELFF.

V usage is TRBV7-8 and J usage is TRBJ1-1; TCRdb's assignment of TRBD1 cannot be checked, as there is no DNA. CDR3 size: 17 residues. Germline V gene lookup returns CDR1 SGHVS and CDR2 FQNEAQ. CDR3 sequence: CASSRFLMGQMNTEAFF.

The chain employs TRBV20-1 and TRBJ2-4; TCRdb calls TRBD2, which cannot be checked without DNA. Germline lookup yields CDR1 DFQATT and CDR2 SNEGSKA (reference sequence). The CDR3 has 16 residues. The CDR3 sequence is CSASSGTSGTKNIQYF.